What follows is one T cell receptor beta chain and its context. Its antigen remains unidentified. Germline V CDR1 and CDR2: DFQATT, SNEGSKA (reference sequence). Between the trimmed V and J ends, which lost 0 bases and 0 bases, there was a span of 7 bases. This CDR3 contains 14 residues. Via MiXCR, TCRdb re-called the 5' RACE reads, giving one row per CDR3 protein. The data hold about 410,000 distinct CDR3 sequences, with about 20% observed a single time. This specimen belongs to a study of T-cell memory formation after mild COVID-19. Study-level background: Clustering of TCRs was largely donor specific.

Study-level findings and limits: Among clones contracting day 15 to 85, CD4/CD8 was balanced, whereas later expanders leaned CD4+. In second-wave clones peaking day 37, SARS-CoV-2 specificity remained unconfirmed. Memory sampled before infection contained some responding clones, suggesting cross-reactive memory joined.

Sequencing used PBMCs or a T cell subset sorted from them (not recorded which). The chain has TRBV20-1 and TRBJ2-3; D remains unclear. This TCR was recovered from a man younger than 30 who had mild COVID-19 (a few samples of this study predate the infection). Cell type and time point are not known. The CDR3 is CSARDLGSTDTQYF. The DNA of the CDR3 is TGCAGTGCTAGAGATCTGGGTAGCACAGATACGCAGTATTTT.